A single sample gave rise to the 21 T cell receptor beta chains below, sequenced in a study of T cells after yellow fever vaccination. In TCRdb, the 5' RACE reads were re-called with MiXCR into one record per CDR3 protein. The sample carries about 300,000 distinct CDR3 sequences, 8.5% to 10% recorded once. Sample: CD4+ T cells sorted from PBMCs, taken 5 days after the yellow fever booster vaccination. The receptors come from a man aged 18 to 35 who received the YFV17D yellow fever vaccine.

This clonotype was counted between two and nine times. The chain links TRBV14 to TRBJ1-1; no reliable D call. V was trimmed by 2 bases and J by 6 bases, leaving 22 bases between them. CDR1 is SGHDN, CDR2 FVKESK, per germline. The CDR3 has 17 amino acids. The CDR3 bases are TGTGCCAGCAGCCAACTCTCTGGTGGTCGGGGAGGCGCTGAAGCTTTCTTT. Its protein product is CASSQLSGGRGGAEAFF.

This chain links TRBV5-1 with TRBJ1-1; D not certain. Germline CDR1 reads SGHRS; CDR2 reads YFSETQ. The V and J ends lost 4 bases and 0 bases respectively, with 19 bases between them. This CDR3 region has 17 residues. CDR3 residues: CASSPGLTSFMNTEAFF. The CDR3 bases are TGCGCCAGCAGCCCGGGCCTGACTTCTTTCATGAACACTGAAGCTTTCTTT.

The chain carries TRBV20-1 and TRBJ1-2; 10 bases are a match to TRBD1. Germline V gene sequence: CDR1 DFQATT, CDR2 SNEGSKA (reference sequence). CDR3 length: 15 residues. The ends lost 2 bases at V and 6 bases at J; junction bases unmatched: 9. The CDR3 reads CSARPWDRGKDGYTF. As DNA, the CDR3 is TGCAGTGCTAGACCCTGGGACAGGGGTAAAGATGGCTACACCTTC.

This clonotype showed up just a few times. This rearrangement joins TRBV7-9 to TRBJ1-1; D uncertain. This CDR3 comprises 14 residues. V was cut by 2 bases and J by 6 bases, with 13 bases left in between. CDR1 and CDR2 from the germline V gene are SEHNR and FQNEAQ (reference sequence). CDR3 in amino acids: CASSLLGSHAEAFF. As DNA, the CDR3 is TGTGCCAGCAGCTTACTGGGGAGTCACGCTGAAGCTTTCTTT.

The chain recombines TRBV7-9 with TRBJ1-2, with D unresolved. Trimming cost V 2 bases and J 5 bases, with 12 bases left between them. Germline V lookup: CDR1 SEHNR, CDR2 FQNEAQ (reference sequence). This CDR3 contains 14 residues. This CDR3 reads CASSLRGGNYGYTF. The CDR3 DNA reads TGTGCCAGCAGCTTACGGGGAGGGAATTATGGCTACACCTTC. Together with reference TRBV7-9 and TRBJ1-2, the CDR3 gives the full variable domain: DTGVSQNPRHKITKRGQNVTFRCDPISEHNRLYWYRQTLGQGPEFLTYFQNEAQLEKSRLLSDRFSAERPKGSFSTLEIQRTEQGDSAMYLCASSLRGGNYGYTFGSGTRLTVV.

The V and J genes are TRBV4-3 and TRBJ2-3; D is unresolved. Germline CDR1 and CDR2: LGHNA and YSLEER. V was pared by 0 bases and J by 1 base, with 11 bases between. This CDR3 has 16 amino acids. For the CDR3, the DNA is TGCGCCAGCAGCCAAGATCGGGCCAGCGGCACAGATACGCAGTATTTT. As protein: CASSQDRASGTDTQYF.

This clonotype was counted once. The junction and the germline gene differ at one end; a read error may be behind it. This chain joins TRBV6-2 or TRBV6-3 and TRBJ2-7; D is uncertain. The CDR3 runs 10 residues. CDR1 is MNHEY and CDR2 is SVGEGT in the germline V gene. The CDR3 DNA reads as TGTGCCTGCAGCGTCTACGAGCAGTACTTC. Translating it yields CACSVYEQYF.

This chain connects TRBV5-1 to TRBJ2-3, with D possibly called TRBD1 or TRBD2 (6 bases each). With 0 bases removed from V and 4 bases from J, the gap between germline ends came to 12 bases. CDR1 and CDR2 from the germline V gene are SGHRS and YFSETQ. The CDR3 has 15 residues. The CDR3: CASSLGGGPADTQYF. The CDR3 DNA follows: TGCGCCAGCAGCTTGGGAGGGGGGCCGGCAGATACGCAGTATTTT.

This chain links TRBV2 with TRBJ2-7; TRBD2 is a possible D gene (6 bases). Trimming left V 2 bases short and J 11 bases short, with 13 bases between. Looked up from germline, CDR1 is SNHLY and CDR2 is FYNNEI. The CDR3 sequence is 12 residues long. The CDR3: CASSERLPGEYF. The CDR3 region has the DNA TGTGCCAGCAGTGAACGGTTACCGGGGGAGTACTTC.

This clonotype showed up many times. The chain combines TRBV6-1 with TRBJ2-1, with D tentatively TRBD1 or TRBD2 (5 bases each). Trimming removed 2 bases from V and 6 bases from J, with 11 bases in between. This CDR3 is 14 amino acids long. Germline CDR1 reads MNHNS; CDR2 reads SASEGT. CDR3 bases: TGTGCCAGCAGTGAAATCGGGGCCCGCAATGAGCAGTTCTTC. Protein product: CASSEIGARNEQFF.

This clonotype was seen more than once but under ten times. The chain links TRBV9 to TRBJ2-5, with TRBD2 matching over 10 bases. The CDR3 sequence is 15 residues long. Germline V gene data show CDR1 as SGDLS and CDR2 as YYNGEE. J was trimmed by 4 bases and V by 4 bases; bases with no gene match: 7. DNA for the CDR3: TGTGCCAGCAGCCAGCGGGGGGGCCGCCCAGAGACCCAGTACTTC. It codes for CASSQRGGRPETQYF. Complete variable domain (other parts from reference TRBV9 and TRBJ2-5): DSGVTQTPKHLITATGQRVTLRCSPRSGDLSVYWYQQSLDQGLQFLIQYYNGEERAKGNILERFSAQQFPDLHSELNLSSLELGDSALYFCASSQRGGRPETQYFGPGTRLLVL.

The CDR3 sequence is CASSLSPAGSDSPLHF. CDR3 DNA sequence: TGCGCCAGCAGCTTAAGTCCCGCAGGGTCTGATTCACCCCTCCACTTT. The J gene is TRBJ1-6, the V gene TRBV5-1, with D perhaps matching TRBD1 (5 bases). The CDR3 spans 16 residues. In germline, CDR1 is SGHRS, CDR2 YFSETQ. V dropped 2 bases and J dropped 8 bases, with 17 bases sitting between them.

This clonotype was picked up many times. This chain links TRBV7-2 with TRBJ2-3; D remains unclear. Germline CDR1 is SGHTA and CDR2 is FQGNSA. The germline V and J ends were trimmed by 1 base and 4 bases, with 6 bases remaining between them. There are 13 residues in the CDR3. The CDR3 bases are TGTGCCAGCAGCTTAGTAGGGTCAGATACGCAGTATTTT. It translates to CASSLVGSDTQYF.

The chain recombines TRBV20-1 with TRBJ2-1; 7 bases are a match to TRBD1. Trimming at V came to 2 bases and at J to 0 bases, leaving 7 bases not matched to a gene. Germline lookup yields CDR1 DFQATT and CDR2 SNEGSKA (reference sequence). This CDR3 has 16 residues. DNA for the CDR3: TGCAGTGCTAGATTGTCGGACAGGAGCTCCTACAATGAGCAGTTCTTC. It encodes CSARLSDRSSYNEQFF.

This chain joins TRBV4-2 and TRBJ1-5; D call uncertain. The CDR3 has 14 amino acids. Germline loops: CDR1 LGHNA, CDR2 YNFKEQ. The V end was cut by 0 bases, the J end by 3 bases, with 6 bases between. The CDR3 DNA sequence: TGTGCCAGCAGCCAAGAACGAGCCAATCAGCCCCAGCATTTT. It specifies CASSQERANQPQHF.

This clonotype appeared many times. V is TRBV28 and J is TRBJ1-1, with D unresolved. V gave up 5 bases and J gave up 0 bases, with 4 bases separating them. Germline assignment: CDR1 MDHEN and CDR2 SYDVKM. The CDR3 runs to 12 residues. CDR3 protein: CASSEVNTEAFF. The CDR3, as DNA: TGTGCCAGCAGTGAGGTGAACACTGAAGCTTTCTTT. Using reference TRBV28 and TRBJ1-1 for the parts outside the CDR3, the full variable domain is DVKVTQSSRYLVKRTGEKVFLECVQDMDHENMFWYRQDPGLGLRLIYFSYDVKMKEKGDIPEGYSVSREKKERFSLILESASTNQTSMYLCASSEVNTEAFFGQGTRLTVV.

This clonotype was picked up a small number of times. The rearrangement links TRBV29-1 to TRBJ1-4, with TRBD1 matching 8 bases. CDR1 SQVTM and CDR2 ANQGSEA come from the germline V gene. The ends lost 7 bases at V and 10 bases at J; junction bases unmatched: 14. The CDR3 spans 14 residues. CDR3 residues: CSAAPSGGAGKLFF. The CDR3 coding sequence is TGCAGCGCTGCACCCTCAGGGGGCGCAGGAAAACTGTTTTTT.

The chain is built from TRBV20-1 and TRBJ2-6; 10 bases line up with TRBD1. The V gene end was trimmed by 4 bases and the J gene end by 1 base; junction bases not matched to a gene: 4. Germline CDR1 and CDR2: DFQATT and SNEGSKA (reference sequence). The CDR3 has 16 residues. DNA for the CDR3: TGCAGTGCTACCGGGACAGGGGAGTCTGGGGCCAACGTCCTGACTTTC. It yields the protein CSATGTGESGANVLTF.

This clonotype was detected a few times. The chain recombines TRBV19 with TRBJ2-1, with a tentative D call TRBD1 (6 bases). Germline CDR1 reads LNHDA; CDR2 reads SQIVND (reference sequence). CDR3 length equals 15 residues. The V gene lost 1 base and the J gene lost 7 bases, with 14 bases spanning the gap. CDR3 in DNA: TGTGCCAGTAGTATAGTTCGCCAGGGGAGAAATGAGCAGTTCTTC. Its protein is CASSIVRQGRNEQFF.

There are a few counts of this clonotype. The chain joins TRBV5-1 to TRBJ1-1; 7 bases are a match to TRBD1. J lost 3 bases, V lost 2 bases, and 10 bases had no gene match. The CDR3 runs 16 residues. Germline V gene lookup returns CDR1 SGHRS and CDR2 YFSETQ. The CDR3 bases are TGCGCCAGCAGCTTTCCCAGGGAGGGGGCCGACACTGAAGCTTTCTTT. Translating gives CASSFPREGADTEAFF.

This chain uses TRBV4-3 with TRBJ2-3, with D perhaps TRBD2 (6 bases). V was pared by 1 base and J by 1 base, with 18 bases between. Per germline, CDR1 LGHNA and CDR2 YSLEER. This CDR3 comprises 18 residues. The CDR3 is CASSQGPRDWLGTDTQYF. The CDR3 region has the DNA TGCGCCAGCAGCCAAGGACCCCGGGACTGGCTAGGCACAGATACGCAGTATTTT.